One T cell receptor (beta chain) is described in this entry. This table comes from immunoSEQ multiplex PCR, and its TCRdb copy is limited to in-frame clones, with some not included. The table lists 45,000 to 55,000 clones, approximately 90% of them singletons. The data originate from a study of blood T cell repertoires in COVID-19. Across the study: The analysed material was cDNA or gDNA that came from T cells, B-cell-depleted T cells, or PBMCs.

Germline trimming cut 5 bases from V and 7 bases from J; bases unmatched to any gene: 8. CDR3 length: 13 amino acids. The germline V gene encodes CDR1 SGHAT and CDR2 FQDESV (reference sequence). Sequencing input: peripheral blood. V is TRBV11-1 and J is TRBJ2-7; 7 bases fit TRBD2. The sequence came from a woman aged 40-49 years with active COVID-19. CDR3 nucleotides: TGTGCCAGCAGCCCACGGACTAGTGGTGAGCAGTACTTC. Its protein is CASSPRTSGEQYF.